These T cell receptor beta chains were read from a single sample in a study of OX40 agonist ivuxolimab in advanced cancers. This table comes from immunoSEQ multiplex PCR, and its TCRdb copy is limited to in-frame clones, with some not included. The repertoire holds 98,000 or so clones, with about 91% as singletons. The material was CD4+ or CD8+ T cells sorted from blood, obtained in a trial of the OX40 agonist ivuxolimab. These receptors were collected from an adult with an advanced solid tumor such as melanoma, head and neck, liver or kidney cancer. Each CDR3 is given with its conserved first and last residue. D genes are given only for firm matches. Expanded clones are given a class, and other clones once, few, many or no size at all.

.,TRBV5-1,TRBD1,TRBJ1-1,CASSRDRNTEAFF,TGCGCCAGCAGCCGGGACAGGAACACTGAAGCTTTCTTT
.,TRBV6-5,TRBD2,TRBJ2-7,CATLGGRGSYEQYF,TGTGCCACCCTTGGCGGGAGGGGGTCCTACGAGCAGTACTTC
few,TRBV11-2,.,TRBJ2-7,CASSLGLGGTYEQYF,TGTGCCAGCAGCTTAGGCCTCGGGGGCACCTACGAGCAGTACTTC
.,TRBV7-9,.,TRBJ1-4,CASSLGGTGEKLFF,TGTGCCAGCAGCTTAGGTGGGACTGGTGAAAAACTGTTTTTT
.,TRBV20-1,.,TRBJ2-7,CSASDYEQYF,TGCAGTGCTAGCGACTACGAGCAGTACTTC
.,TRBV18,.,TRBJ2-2,CASSPPLRADTGELFF,TGTGCCAGCTCACCACCGTTGAGGGCAGACACCGGGGAGCTGTTTTTT
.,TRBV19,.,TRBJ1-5,CASTRTDSLEPQHF,TGTGCCAGTACTAGAACAGACAGCCTGGAGCCCCAGCATTTT
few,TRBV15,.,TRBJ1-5,CGAGNQPQHF,TGTGGAGCCGGCAATCAGCCCCAGCATTTT
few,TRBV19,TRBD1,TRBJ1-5,CATTGGRNQPQHF,TGTGCTACAACAGGGGGACGCAATCAGCCCCAGCATTTT
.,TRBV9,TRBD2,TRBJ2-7,CASSVTSGPYEQYF,TGTGCCAGCAGCGTCACTAGCGGGCCCTACGAGCAGTACTTC
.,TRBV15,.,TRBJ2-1,CATSRPTGRSYNEQFF,TGTGCCACCAGCAGGCCCACCGGGAGATCCTACAATGAGCAGTTCTTC
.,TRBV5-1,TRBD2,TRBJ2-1,CASSYLTSGTNEQFF,TGCGCCAGCAGTTATTTAACTAGCGGGACTAATGAGCAGTTCTTC
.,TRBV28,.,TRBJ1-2,CASSYIPGAGYTF,TGTGCCAGCAGTTATATTCCCGGTGCCGGGTACACCTTC
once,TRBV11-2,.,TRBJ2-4,CASSLGGGENIQYF,TGTGCCAGCAGCTTAGGAGGGGGGGAAAACATTCAGTACTTC
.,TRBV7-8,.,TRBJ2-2,CASSLRGRGATGELFF,TGTGCCAGCAGCTTAAGGGGCAGGGGGGCGACCGGGGAGCTGTTTTTT
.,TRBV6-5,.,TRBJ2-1,CASSYSSGHPSNEQFF,TGTGCCAGCAGTTACTCGTCGGGACACCCTTCCAATGAGCAGTTCTTC
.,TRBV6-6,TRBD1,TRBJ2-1,CASSISGTAEQFF,TGTGCCAGCAGTATATCCGGGACAGCTGAGCAGTTCTTC